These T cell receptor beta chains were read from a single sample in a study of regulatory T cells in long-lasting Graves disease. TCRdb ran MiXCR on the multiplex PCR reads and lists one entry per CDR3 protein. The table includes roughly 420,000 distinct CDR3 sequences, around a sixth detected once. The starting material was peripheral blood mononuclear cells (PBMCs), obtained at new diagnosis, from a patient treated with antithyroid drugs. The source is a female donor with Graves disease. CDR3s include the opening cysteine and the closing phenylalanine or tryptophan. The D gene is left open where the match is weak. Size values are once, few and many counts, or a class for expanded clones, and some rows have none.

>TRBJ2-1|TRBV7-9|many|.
TGTGCCAGCAGTTGGGATGCTTACAATGAGCAGTTCTTC
CASSWDAYNEQFF
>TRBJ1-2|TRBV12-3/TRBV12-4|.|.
TGTGCCAGCAGTCCCCGGGGGTTGAATGGCTACACCTTC
CASSPRGLNGYTF
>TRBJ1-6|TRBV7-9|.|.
TGTGCCAGCAGTCAAACCGCAACCGGGGGCAGCGCCTCACCCCTCCACTTT
CASSQTATGGSASPLHF
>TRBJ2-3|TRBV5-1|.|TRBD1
TGCGCCAGCAGCTTGCAGGGGGTAGGAGATACGCAGTATTTT
CASSLQGVGDTQYF
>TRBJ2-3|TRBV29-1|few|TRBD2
TGCAGCGTTGAAATAGCGGGAGGGATCGCAGATACGCAGTATTTT
CSVEIAGGIADTQYF
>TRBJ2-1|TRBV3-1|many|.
TGTGCCAGCAGGGTCAGGGGGGGCGATGAGCAGTTCTTC
CASRVRGGDEQFF
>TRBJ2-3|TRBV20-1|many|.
TGCAGTGTTCCCGGGGGAGCTTCATCGCAGTATTTT
CSVPGGASSQYF
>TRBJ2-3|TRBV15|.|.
TGTGCCACCAGCAGAGGTCCCGGCACAGATACGCAGTATTTT
CATSRGPGTDTQYF
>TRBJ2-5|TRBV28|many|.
TGTGCCAGCAGTTTAGGCGGGATTCGGGAGACCCAGTACTTC
CASSLGGIRETQYF
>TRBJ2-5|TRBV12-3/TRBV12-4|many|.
TGTGCCAGCAGTTTCCGGGCGAACAAAGAGACCCAGTACTTC
CASSFRANKETQYF
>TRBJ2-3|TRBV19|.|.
TGTGCCAGTAGTATTTGGGGGACCGGTCCTAGCACAGATACGCAGTATTTT
CASSIWGTGPSTDTQYF
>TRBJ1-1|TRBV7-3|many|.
TGTGCCAGCAGGGGGGCGCAGAACACTGAAGCTTTCTTT
CASRGAQNTEAFF
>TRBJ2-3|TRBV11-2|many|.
TGTGCCAGCAGCTTACACGCAGATACGCAGTATTTT
CASSLHADTQYF
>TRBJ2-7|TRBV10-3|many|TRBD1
TGTGCCATCAGTGAACAGGGGAATAACGAGCAGTACTTC
CAISEQGNNEQYF
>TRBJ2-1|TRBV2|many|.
TGTGCCAGCACCAGACTAGGTGGCAATGAGCAGTTCTTC
CASTRLGGNEQFF
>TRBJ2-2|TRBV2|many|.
TGTGCCAGCAGTGACCCCGGGACCAACACCGGGGAGCTGTTTTTT
CASSDPGTNTGELFF
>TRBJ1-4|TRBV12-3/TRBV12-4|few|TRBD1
TGTGCCAGCAGTTTCACCCCTCACCCGGACAGGGGGGTGGGGGGGGATGAAAAACTGTTTTTT
CASSFTPHPDRGVGGDEKLFF
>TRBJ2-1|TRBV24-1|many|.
TGTGCCACCAGTGATCACAGGAGCTCCTACAATGAGCAGTTCTTC
CATSDHRSSYNEQFF
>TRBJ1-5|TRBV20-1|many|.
TGCAGTGCTGCAAACCCCAACGGTATCAATCAGCCCCAGCATTTT
CSAANPNGINQPQHF
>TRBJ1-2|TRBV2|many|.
TGTGCCAGCCGAACAGGCGTCTATGGCTACACCTTC
CASRTGVYGYTF
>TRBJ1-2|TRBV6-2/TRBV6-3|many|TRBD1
TGTGCCAGCGAGGTTCAGGGGGCTTATGGCTACACCTTC
CASEVQGAYGYTF
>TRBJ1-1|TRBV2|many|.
TGTGCCAGCAGTGAAGCGGAACAGGGTACAGCTTTCTTT
CASSEAEQGTAFF
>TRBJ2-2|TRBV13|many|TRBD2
TGTGCCAGCAGCGTGGGACTAGCGGGAGGCGGGGAGCTGTTTTTT
CASSVGLAGGGELFF
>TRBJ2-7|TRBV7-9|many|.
TGTGCCAGCAGACGGGACCGGTCCTACGAGCAGTACTTC
CASRRDRSYEQYF
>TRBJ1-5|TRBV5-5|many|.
TGTGCCAGCAGCTTGGAGTCCCAGCCCCAGCATTTT
CASSLESQPQHF
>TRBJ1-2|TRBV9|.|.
TGTGCCAGCAGCCCAGGGACTGGCAGTTCTAACTATGGCTACACCTTC
CASSPGTGSSNYGYTF
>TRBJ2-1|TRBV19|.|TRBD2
TGTGCCAGTAGTATAAGGTTCAGGACTAGCGAGCCATACAACCTGTACAATGAGCAGTTCTTC
CASSIRFRTSEPYNLYNEQFF
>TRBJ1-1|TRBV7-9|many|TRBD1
TGTGCCAGCAGCTACCCTACAGGGGGCGTCACTGAAGCTTTCTTT
CASSYPTGGVTEAFF
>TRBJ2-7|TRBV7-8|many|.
TGTGCCAGCAGCCAGAGTAGGGGAACGATCCACGAGCAGTACTTC
CASSQSRGTIHEQYF
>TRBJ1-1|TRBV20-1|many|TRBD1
TGCAGTGCTAGACCCGGGACAGGGGTCGTTGAAGCTTTCTTT
CSARPGTGVVEAFF
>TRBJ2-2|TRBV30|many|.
TGTGCCTGGAGTGTGGTGGGCAGGGAGATCGGCGGGGAGCTGTTTTTT
CAWSVVGREIGGELFF
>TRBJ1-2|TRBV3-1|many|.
TGTGCCAGCAGCCAAGTTCCGGGGGCGCCCTATGGCTACACCTTC
CASSQVPGAPYGYTF
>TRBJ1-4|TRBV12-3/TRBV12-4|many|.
TGTGCCAGCAGCTTGGTGGGCTTTCAAGAAAAACTGTTTTTT
CASSLVGFQEKLFF
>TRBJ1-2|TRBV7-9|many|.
TGTGCCAGCAGCCCTGATTCTTATGGCTACACCTTC
CASSPDSYGYTF
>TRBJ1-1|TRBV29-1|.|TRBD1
TGCAGCGGAACAGGGGGATGGGGCATGAACACTGAAGCTTTCTTT
CSGTGGWGMNTEAFF
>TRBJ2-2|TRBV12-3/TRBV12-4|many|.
TGTGCCAGCAGTTACCGGGACGTAAATATAGAGAACACCGGGGAGCTGTTTTTT
CASSYRDVNIENTGELFF
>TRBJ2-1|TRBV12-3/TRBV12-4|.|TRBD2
TGTGCCAGCAGTCGGACTAGCCGGGACCCAGAGCAGTTCTTC
CASSRTSRDPEQFF
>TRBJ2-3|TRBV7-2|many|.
TGTGCCAGCAGCTTAGCAGGGAGCGCGAGCACAGATACGCAGTATTTT
CASSLAGSASTDTQYF
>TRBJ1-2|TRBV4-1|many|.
TGCGCCAGCAGCCATTCAGCAAGGGGCTTCTATGGCTACACCTTC
CASSHSARGFYGYTF
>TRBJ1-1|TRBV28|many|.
TGTGCCAGCAGTTTTGGGTACCCCACTGAAGCTTTCTTT
CASSFGYPTEAFF
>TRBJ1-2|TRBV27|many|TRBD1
TGTGCCAGCAGTTGGAGACAGGGGTATGGCTACACCTTC
CASSWRQGYGYTF
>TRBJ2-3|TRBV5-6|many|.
TGTGCCAGCAGCCCCCTGAGCGGATCCACAGATACGCAGTATTTT
CASSPLSGSTDTQYF
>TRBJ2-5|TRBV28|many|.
TGTGCCAGCAGTCCCAGAGCGAGGTTGGGAATTGAGACCCAGTACTTC
CASSPRARLGIETQYF
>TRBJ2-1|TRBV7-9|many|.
TGTGCCAGCAGCTTAGGCCTCAGTGCTGAGCAGTTCTTC
CASSLGLSAEQFF